The clone carrying this TCR beta chain was recorded a few times. The data belong to a study of blood T cell repertoires in COVID-19. The overall study: Whether acute or convalescent, the COVID-19 samples came from the United States, Italy and Spain. The cDNA or gDNA used as material had been derived from T cells, B-cell-depleted T cells, or PBMCs.

In the study's own analysis: Nucleated cell counts were estimated from reference gene primer amplification. TCRdb's table, derived via immunoSEQ multiplex PCR, lists solely in-frame clones and lacks some. V, J and clone size derive from that table, while D and trimming were established from the DNA sequence. The data contain roughly 60,000 clones, 87% of them singletons. Germline V CDR1 and CDR2: SEHNR, FQNEAQ (reference sequence). CDR3 size: 13 residues. V was trimmed by 6 bases and J by 8 bases, leaving 16 bases between them. The genes are TRBV7-9 and TRBJ1-2; no firm D call. Material: peripheral blood. The receptor comes from a human donor with acute or convalescent COVID-19. The donor label of this sample is uncertain. The CDR3 region has the DNA TGTGCCAGCAGTGGCGCGGTCGGGGAAGGCTACACCTTC. It translates to CASSGAVGEGYTF.